Each of the 30 T cell receptor beta chains below was sequenced from the same sample in a study of T cells in Graves' hyperthyroidism and ophthalmopathy. RNA transcripts were the template for amplifying TCR beta CDR3 regions. Using the HTBI primer set, a first-round RT-PCR was run on the TCR CDR3. MiXCR, applied by TCRdb to the multiplex PCR reads, yields one record per CDR3 protein. The sample has approximately 510,000 distinct CDR3 sequences, around 50% seen once. Sequencing was done on a sample of peripheral blood or thyroid tissue (not recorded which). These receptor sequences come from an adult woman with Graves' disease, either hyperthyroidism or ophthalmopathy (not recorded which).

The V and J genes are TRBV5-1 and TRBJ2-7, with D possibly matching TRBD1 (5 bases). Trimming removed 0 bases at V and 5 bases at J, with 9 bases between. CDR1 and CDR2 from the germline V gene are SGHRS and YFSETQ. The CDR3 contains 13 residues. This chain's CDR3 is CASSLGQTNEQYF. In nucleotides, the CDR3 is TGCGCCAGCAGCTTGGGACAGACCAACGAGCAGTACTTC.

The chain combines TRBV7-2 with TRBJ2-5; perhaps D is TRBD1 or TRBD2 (5 bases each). The ends were cut back, 5 bases at V and 5 bases at J, with 15 bases in the middle. Germline V gives CDR1 SGHTA, CDR2 FQGNSA. CDR3 length: 14 residues. In DNA, the CDR3 is TGTGCCAGCAGCCGACCCGGGAAGGGGGAGACCCAGTACTTC. Translation: CASSRPGKGETQYF.

This clonotype was detected many times. This chain joins TRBV5-1 and TRBJ1-1, with D unresolved. The CDR3 covers 13 residues. V lost 2 bases to trimming and J lost 1 base, with 6 bases between them. Germline V gives CDR1 SGHRS, CDR2 YFSETQ. CDR3 sequence (DNA): TGCGCCAGCAGCTTTGTGGGGAACACTGAAGCTTTCTTT. As protein: CASSFVGNTEAFF.

On this clonotype: This may arise from a read error, as a much more abundant clone is one base away. The gene calls are TRBV28 and TRBJ1-2; weak D call: TRBD1 (6 bases). The CDR3 consists of 12 residues. Germline V gives CDR1 MDHEN, CDR2 SYDVKM. The CDR3, as DNA: TGTGACAGCAGTTTAACAGGGCATGGCTACACCTTC. This codes for CDSSLTGHGYTF.

The chain carries TRBV2 and TRBJ1-2, with unresolved D. The germline V and J ends were trimmed by 7 bases and 4 bases, with 19 bases remaining between them. The length of the CDR3 is 15 residues. CDR1 and CDR2 from the germline V gene are SNHLY and FYNNEI. CDR3 loop: CASTRGKVGIYGYTF. CDR3 nucleotides: TGTGCCAGCACCAGAGGAAAGGTTGGGATCTATGGCTACACCTTC.

This clonotype showed up just a few times. V gene TRBV12-3 or TRBV12-4 combines with J gene TRBJ2-5; TRBD1 matches 8 bases. V gave up 6 bases and J gave up 4 bases; unmatched junction bases: 7. The CDR3 has 14 residues. CDR3 sequence: CASSLGGQVETQYF. CDR3 DNA sequence: TGTGCCAGCAGCCTCGGGGGACAGGTAGAGACCCAGTACTTC.

This clonotype appeared a few times. This rearrangement joins TRBV6-2 or TRBV6-3 to TRBJ1-4, with D unclear. V was shortened by 4 bases and J by 3 bases, with 9 bases between the two germline ends. CDR1 and CDR2 from the germline V gene are MNHEY and SVGEGT. This CDR3 comprises 14 residues. This CDR3 is CASSSSFPNEKLFF. DNA of the CDR3: TGTGCCAGCAGTTCCAGCTTTCCTAATGAAAAACTGTTTTTT.

The V and J genes are TRBV29-1 and TRBJ2-5, with TRBD1 matching 10 bases. V was clipped by 1 base and J by 1 base; unmatched bases: 6. The V gene's germline CDR1 is SQVTM and CDR2 ANQGSEA. The CDR3 runs 16 residues. Here the CDR3 DNA reads TGCAGCGTTGAAGGAGGAAGGGACAGGGGCCAAGAGACCCAGTACTTC. This sequence encodes CSVEGGRDRGQETQYF.

The table lists this clonotype with a count of one. The V and J genes are TRBV10-3 and TRBJ1-2; tentative D call: TRBD1 (5 bases). V was trimmed by 4 bases and J by 5 bases, leaving 11 bases between them. The CDR3 loop spans 13 amino acids. CDR1 and CDR2 from the germline V gene are ENHRY and SYGVKD. For the CDR3, the DNA is TGTGCCATCAGTGGTGGGGGGATTTATGGCTACACCTTC. Encoded protein: CAISGGGIYGYTF.

To note about this clonotype: This may come from a read error, since a much larger clone is one base off. CDR3 DNA sequence: TGTGCCAGCAGCTTAGAGGGGTTCACCGGGGAGCTGTTTTTT. Translating gives CASSLEGFTGELFF. This chain joins TRBV7-9 and TRBJ2-2; possibly TRBD1 for D (5 bases). The V gene lost 1 base and the J gene lost 4 bases, with 7 bases spanning the gap. Germline assignment: CDR1 SEHNR and CDR2 FQNEAQ (reference sequence). This CDR3 comprises 14 residues.

The chain joins TRBV7-9 to TRBJ1-2, with a tentative D call TRBD1 (5 bases). The ends were cut back, 6 bases at V and 1 base at J, with 12 bases in the middle. The CDR3 is made up of 14 amino acids. The germline gives CDR1 SEHNR, CDR2 FQNEAQ (reference sequence). Written as DNA, the CDR3 is TGTGCCAGCAGTTTATCAGGGTTTAACTATGGCTACACCTTC. Residues: CASSLSGFNYGYTF.

Worth noting for this clonotype: The DNA is left out, because the CDR3 cannot be placed on it with certainty; the CDR3 is given as TCRdb lists it. The V and J genes are TRBV9 and TRBJ1-2; no DNA check was done on the table's D call, TRBD1. The CDR3 spans 14 residues, counting both ends. The V gene's germline CDR1 is SGDLS and CDR2 YYNGEE. The chain's CDR3 is CASRIDLVGQGNTF.

This clonotype was picked up a small number of times. The chain joins TRBV20-1 to TRBJ2-5, with TRBD2 matching 13 bases. Unmatched junction bases numbered 0, after V lost 3 bases and J lost 2 bases. CDR1 is DFQATT and CDR2 is SNEGSKA in the germline V gene (reference sequence). The CDR3 is 14 residues long. The CDR3: CSARGLAGQETQYF. The DNA for the CDR3 is TGCAGTGCTAGGGGACTAGCGGGGCAAGAGACCCAGTACTTC.

V is TRBV10-3 and J is TRBJ2-7, with D perhaps TRBD1 (6 bases). V was shortened by 2 bases and J by 3 bases, with 8 bases between the two germline ends. Germline V gene lookup returns CDR1 ENHRY and CDR2 SYGVKD. This CDR3 is 13 amino acids long. CDR3 sequence: CAISEGQNYEQYF. The DNA for the CDR3 is TGTGCCATCAGTGAGGGACAGAACTACGAGCAGTACTTC.

The count of this clonotype is one. This chain uses TRBV2 with TRBJ1-3; D perhaps matches TRBD1 (6 bases). The germline gives CDR1 SNHLY, CDR2 FYNNEI. The CDR3 consists of 14 residues. Between the trimmed V and J ends, which lost 6 bases and 7 bases, there was a span of 16 bases. This CDR3 is CASRVRGSGNTIYF. The CDR3 nucleotides are TGTGCCAGCAGAGTAAGGGGGAGTGGGAACACCATATATTTT.

This clonotype occurred many times. V usage is TRBV30 and J usage is TRBJ1-1, with D unresolved. The CDR3 is 11 amino acids. V was cut by 5 bases and J by 5 bases, with 9 bases left in between. Germline lookup yields CDR1 GTSNPN and CDR2 SVGIG (reference sequence). As DNA, the CDR3 is TGTGCCTGGGATAGACGGACTGAAGCTTTCTTT. Amino acid sequence: CAWDRRTEAFF.

V usage is TRBV5-1 and J usage is TRBJ2-7; TRBD2 is a possible D gene (7 bases). The CDR3 is made up of 16 amino acids. Germline V lookup: CDR1 SGHRS, CDR2 YFSETQ. V gave up 2 bases and J gave up 3 bases, with 18 bases separating them. In nucleotides, the CDR3 is TGCGCCAGCAGCTTTGGATCGGGGGGCGCTTACTACGAGCAGTACTTC. This encodes CASSFGSGGAYYEQYF.

This clonotype was detected many times. The rearrangement uses TRBV2 and TRBJ1-2; weak D call: TRBD1 (6 bases). V was shortened by 3 bases and J by 4 bases, with 12 bases between the two germline ends. This CDR3 has 14 residues. Germline CDR1 SNHLY, CDR2 FYNNEI. CDR3 bases: TGTGCCAGCAGTGACCCAGGGGTTGGCTATGGCTACACCTTC. As protein: CASSDPGVGYGYTF.

As concerns this clonotype: The CDR3 carries no conserved terminal phenylalanine or tryptophan, so it likely arises from a read error. The V and J genes are TRBV5-1 and TRBJ1-1, with 8 bases lining up with TRBD1. The CDR3 sequence is 15 residues long. Germline assignment: CDR1 SGHRS and CDR2 YFSETQ. The chain's CDR3 is CASGLADRANTEAFL. Here the CDR3 DNA reads TGCGCCAGCGGCTTGGCGGACAGGGCGAACACTGAAGCTTTCTTG.

This clonotype was seen at least ten times. The V call is TRBV11-2, the J call TRBJ2-2, with no clear D. The germline gives CDR1 SGHAT, CDR2 FQNNGV. Trimming pared 3 bases from V and 9 bases from J, leaving 14 bases between. There are 14 residues in the CDR3. DNA of the CDR3: TGTGCCAGCAGCTTTCCCGGAAGGCAGCGGGAGCTGTTTTTT. Translated, it gives CASSFPGRQRELFF. The variable domain in full, with the rest retrieved from reference TRBV11-2 and TRBJ2-2, is EAGVAQSPRYKIIEKRQSVAFWCNPISGHATLYWYQQILGQGPKLLIQFQNNGVVDDSQLPKDRFSAERLKGVDSTLKIQPAKLEDSAVYLCASSFPGRQRELFFGEGSRLTVL.

V gene TRBV7-9 combines with J gene TRBJ1-4; D is undetermined. This CDR3 spans 16 amino acids. Germline assignment: CDR1 SEHNR and CDR2 FQNEAQ (reference sequence). Trimming pared 0 bases from V and 8 bases from J, leaving 16 bases between. This chain's CDR3 is CASSLAKTGMGEKLFF. The CDR3 coding sequence is TGTGCCAGCAGCTTAGCGAAGACCGGGATGGGGGAAAAACTGTTTTTT.

The chain is built from TRBV20-1 and TRBJ1-1; 8 nucleotides match TRBD1. The CDR3 is made up of 14 amino acids. V lost 6 bases and J lost 2; bases outside the gene matches: 8. Germline V gene sequence: CDR1 DFQATT, CDR2 SNEGSKA (reference sequence). The CDR3 sequence is CSATSGGDNTEAFF. Written as DNA, the CDR3 is TGCAGTGCCACGTCAGGGGGCGATAACACTGAAGCTTTCTTT.

The CDR3 spells CSAVTQGINQPQHF. The CDR3 DNA reads as TGCAGCGCAGTTACTCAGGGAATCAATCAGCCCCAGCATTTT. The gene calls are TRBV29-1 and TRBJ1-5, with a tentative D call TRBD1 (5 bases). With 7 bases removed from V and 3 bases from J, the gap between germline ends came to 16 bases. CDR3 size: 14 residues. Germline-derived CDR1 and CDR2 are SQVTM and ANQGSEA.

This clonotype appeared many times. V is TRBV7-2 and J is TRBJ2-5; no definite D call. There are 12 residues in the CDR3. Germline CDR1 is SGHTA and CDR2 is FQGNSA. The V end was cut by 4 bases, the J end by 1 base, with 4 bases between. In nucleotides, the CDR3 is TGTGCCAGCAGCTCCATCCAAGAGACCCAGTACTTC. Its translation is CASSSIQETQYF.

The chain uses TRBV29-1 and TRBJ1-4; the D is unclear. CDR1 and CDR2 (germline): SQVTM, ANQGSEA. The length of the CDR3 is 13 residues. V lost 5 bases and J 3 bases, leaving 10 bases between the germline ends. CDR3 sequence reads: CSVRLAANEKLFF. CDR3 in DNA: TGCAGCGTTAGACTAGCGGCTAATGAAAAACTGTTTTTT.

In nucleotides, the CDR3 is TGTGCCAGCAGCTCAACAGCCGGGGAGACCCAGTACTTC. Its protein is CASSSTAGETQYF. This sequence joins TRBV7-7 and TRBJ2-5, with no clear D. The germline gives CDR1 SSHAT, CDR2 FNYEAQ (reference sequence). V dropped 4 bases and J dropped 5 bases, with 11 bases sitting between them. The CDR3 sequence is 13 residues long.

The J gene is TRBJ1-5, the V gene TRBV6-4, with 8 bases lining up with TRBD1. Looked up from germline, CDR1 is MRHNA and CDR2 is SNTAGT. V lost 3 bases, J lost 11 bases, and 18 bases stayed unmatched. This CDR3 comprises 17 residues. This chain's CDR3 is CASSDSSHRGTQETQHF. The CDR3, as DNA: TGTGCCAGCAGTGATTCCTCACACAGGGGGACCCAAGAGACCCAGCATTTT.

This clonotype was observed many times. The rearrangement links TRBV20-1 to TRBJ2-7; D perhaps matches TRBD2 (6 bases). The CDR3 has 13 amino acids. Trimming cost V 3 bases and J 6 bases, with 15 bases left between them. Germline CDR1 is DFQATT and CDR2 is SNEGSKA (reference sequence). The CDR3 loop reads CSAREAAGGEQYF. In DNA form, the CDR3 reads TGCAGTGCTAGGGAGGCCGCCGGGGGCGAGCAGTACTTC.

This clonotype has more than one count but fewer than ten. The genes are TRBV12-3 or TRBV12-4 and TRBJ2-5; 7 bases are a match to TRBD1. The CDR3 runs to 16 residues. The J segment lost 4 bases and the V segment lost 5 bases, leaving 13 bases of the junction unmatched. The CDR3, as DNA: TGTGCCAGCAGTACCCGACAGGGTCCATTAATAGAGACCCAGTACTTC. This gives the protein CASSTRQGPLIETQYF.

About this clonotype itself: This sequence may be a read error, since a much larger clone differs from it by one base. The rearrangement links TRBV7-9 to TRBJ1-2; D is undetermined. Germline V CDR1 and CDR2: SEHNR, FQNEAQ (reference sequence). The CDR3 extends over 14 amino acids. Between the trimmed V and J ends, which lost 5 bases and 4 bases, there was a span of 14 bases. Written as DNA, the CDR3 is TGTGCCAGCAGCCAAGATCGGGAGCCCTATGGCTACACCTTC. It specifies CASSQDREPYGYTF.